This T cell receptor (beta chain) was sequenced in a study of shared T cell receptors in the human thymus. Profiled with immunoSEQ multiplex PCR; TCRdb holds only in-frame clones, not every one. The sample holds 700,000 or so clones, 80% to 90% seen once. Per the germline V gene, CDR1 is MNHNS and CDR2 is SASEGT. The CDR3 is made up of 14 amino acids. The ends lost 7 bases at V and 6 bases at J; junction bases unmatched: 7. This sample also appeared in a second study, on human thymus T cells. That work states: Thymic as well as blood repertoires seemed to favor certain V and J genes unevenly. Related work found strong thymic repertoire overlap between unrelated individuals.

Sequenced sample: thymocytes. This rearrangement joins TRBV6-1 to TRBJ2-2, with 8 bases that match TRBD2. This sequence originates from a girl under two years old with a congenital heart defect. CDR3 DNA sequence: TGTGCCAGCATGACGGGGGGGCCTGCCGGGGAGCTGTTTTTT. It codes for CASMTGGPAGELFF.